The rows below give T cell receptor beta chains drawn from one sample of a study of Graves' ophthalmopathy and Graves' hyperthyroidism. One entry per CDR3 protein, called by TCRdb with MiXCR from the multiplex PCR reads. The sample has 900,000 to 1,200,000 distinct CDR3 sequences, about 40% seen once; the top ten hold 8.5% to 14%. Sequencing was carried out using peripheral blood or thyroid tissue (not recorded which). The receptors originated from an adult man with Graves' hyperthyroidism. Both conserved end residues are part of each CDR3. Each record gives: clone size, J gene, D gene, V gene, CDR3 protein, CDR3 DNA. The D gene is left open where the match is weak. Size is omitted from some rows. Given values are once, few, many or a class for expanded clones.

NA TRBJ2-7 NA TRBV7-2 CASSLFRASEQYF TGTGCCAGCAGCTTATTCCGGGCCAGCGAGCAGTACTTC
NA TRBJ2-2 TRBD1 TRBV2 CASRDGNRGVTGELFF TGTGCCAGCAGGGACGGAAACAGGGGAGTTACCGGGGAGCTGTTTTTT
many TRBJ2-2 TRBD2 TRBV10-3 CAISESGTSGFPGELFF TGTGCCATCAGTGAGTCGGGGACTAGCGGGTTCCCCGGGGAGCTGTTTTTT
many TRBJ2-7 NA TRBV9 CASSVGDNPYEQYF TGTGCCAGCAGCGTAGGGGACAATCCCTACGAGCAGTACTTC
few TRBJ2-7 NA TRBV2 CASSSTRDKGSYEQYF TGTGCCAGCTCATCCACCCGGGACAAAGGATCCTACGAGCAGTACTTC
NA TRBJ2-7 NA TRBV25-1 CASSVGGWVYEQYF TGTGCCAGCAGTGTTGGGGGATGGGTCTACGAGCAGTACTTC
many TRBJ1-5 TRBD1 TRBV29-1 CSVRDRGFNQPQHF TGCAGCGTTAGGGACAGGGGATTCAATCAGCCCCAGCATTTT
many TRBJ1-4 NA TRBV25-1 CASSDHRRNEKLFF TGTGCCAGCAGTGACCACCGGCGGAATGAAAAACTGTTTTTT
many TRBJ2-7 NA TRBV7-6 CASSAGRGISYEQYF TGTGCCAGCAGCGCAGGACGGGGGATCTCCTACGAGCAGTACTTC
NA TRBJ1-4 TRBD1 TRBV27 CASSLGQDTNEKLFF TGTGCCAGCAGTTTAGGACAGGACACTAATGAAAAACTGTTTTTT
few TRBJ1-1 NA TRBV25-1 CASSGLGVGETEAFF TGTGCCAGCAGTGGTTTGGGGGTCGGAGAAACTGAAGCTTTCTTT
NA TRBJ1-2 NA TRBV27 CASSSHLGTFYGYTF TGTGCCAGCAGTTCCCACCTTGGGACCTTCTATGGCTACACCTTC
NA TRBJ2-5 NA TRBV20-1 CSAGTEGQETQYF TGCAGTGCCGGAACGGAGGGGCAAGAGACCCAGTACTTC
many TRBJ2-2 TRBD1 TRBV15 CATSRDRGIGELFF TGTGCCACCAGCAGAGACAGGGGGATAGGGGAGCTGTTTTTT
NA TRBJ1-2 NA TRBV29-1 CSVEELAGLGYTF TGCAGCGTTGAAGAACTTGCGGGGTTGGGCTACACCTTC
NA TRBJ1-1 NA TRBV7-2 CASRNHRAGNTEAFF TGTGCCAGCAGGAACCACAGGGCCGGGAACACTGAAGCTTTCTTT
many TRBJ2-7 NA TRBV7-2 CASTWAKTAYEQYF TGTGCCAGCACCTGGGCAAAGACAGCCTACGAGCAGTACTTC
NA TRBJ1-1 NA TRBV28 CASSPRRSFRAFF TGTGCCAGCAGTCCGAGGAGGTCCTTCCGAGCTTTCTTT
NA TRBJ1-1 NA TRBV20-1 CSAARLGPNTEAFF TGCAGTGCTGCCAGACTGGGGCCGAACACTGAAGCTTTCTTT
once TRBJ2-7 TRBD1 TRBV7-2 CASSKPNRGWEQYF TGTGCCAGCAGTAAACCAAACAGGGGATGGGAGCAGTACTTC
once TRBJ1-5 NA TRBV5-6 CASSRRGASNQPQHF TGTGCCAGCAGCCGGAGGGGGGCGAGCAATCAGCCCCAGCATTTT
NA TRBJ1-4 NA TRBV29-1 CSVGGGTVEKLFF TGCAGCGTTGGGGGGGGCACAGTCGAAAAACTGTTTTTT
once TRBJ1-1 NA TRBV24-1 CATSATGVTEAFF TGTGCCACCAGTGCAACCGGGGTCACTGAAGCTTTCTTT
few TRBJ2-2 TRBD1 TRBV13 CASRGDRGRTGELFF TGTGCCAGCAGAGGGGACAGGGGTCGGACCGGGGAGCTGTTTTTT
many TRBJ1-4 NA TRBV25-1 CASSEYLGSTNEKLFF TGTGCCAGCAGTGAATATCTGGGCTCAACTAATGAAAAACTGTTTTTT
NA TRBJ1-5 NA TRBV10-2 CASSLHKPDTQPQHF TGTGCCAGCAGTCTCCACAAACCGGACACTCAGCCCCAGCATTTT
few TRBJ2-5 NA TRBV5-1 CASERAGTSETQYF TGCGCCAGCGAGCGGGCGGGAACGTCGGAGACCCAGTACTTC
NA TRBJ2-2 NA TRBV30 CAWSSIIGPRSGELFF TGTGCCTGGAGTTCCATCATAGGTCCACGGAGTGGGGAGCTGTTTTTT
NA TRBJ1-1 NA TRBV10-3 CAISRAADTEAFF TGTGCCATCAGCCGGGCCGCAGACACTGAAGCTTTCTTT
few TRBJ1-1 NA TRBV30 CAWSEAVEAFF TGTGCCTGGAGTGAGGCAGTAGAAGCTTTCTTT
NA TRBJ1-5 NA TRBV12-3/TRBV12-4 CASSLGNRVKNQPQHF TGTGCCAGCAGTTTGGGAAACAGGGTAAAGAATCAGCCCCAGCATTTT
NA TRBJ1-1 NA TRBV7-9 CASSPETMNTEAFF TGTGCCAGCAGCCCCGAAACAATGAACACTGAAGCTTTCTTT
many TRBJ2-5 TRBD2 TRBV15 CATSGLAGGIRETQYF TGTGCCACCAGCGGACTAGCGGGGGGGATTCGAGAGACCCAGTACTTC
NA TRBJ1-5 TRBD1 TRBV10-3 CAISYSRGSNQPQHF TGTGCCATCAGTTACTCCAGGGGGAGCAATCAGCCCCAGCATTTT
many TRBJ1-2 TRBD1 TRBV7-8 CASSWGTGRNYGYTF TGTGCCAGCAGCTGGGGGACAGGGCGGAACTATGGCTACACCTTC
NA TRBJ2-2 NA TRBV5-1 CASRGYGKGTGELFF TGTGCCAGCAGAGGGTACGGAAAAGGCACCGGGGAGCTGTTTTTT
NA TRBJ1-6 NA TRBV7-2 CASSLVGNTEGGNSPLHF TGTGCCAGCAGCTTAGTGGGGAACACTGAAGGCGGAAATTCACCCCTCCACTTT
many TRBJ1-2 NA TRBV15 CATSRKRTETNYGYTF TGTGCCACCAGCAGAAAACGGACAGAAACTAACTATGGCTACACCTTC
many TRBJ2-7 NA TRBV6-5 CASSNPHEQYF TGTGCCAGCAGTAACCCCCACGAGCAGTACTTC
NA TRBJ2-7 TRBD2 TRBV5-1 CASSYQPGAGEQYF TGCGCCAGCAGCTACCAACCGGGAGCGGGGGAGCAGTACTTC
NA TRBJ1-2 NA TRBV6-5 CASSYSGQNFYGYTF TGTGCCAGCAGTTACTCTGGACAGAACTTCTATGGCTACACCTTC
many TRBJ1-5 NA TRBV9 CASSPRGGNNQPQHF TGTGCCAGCAGCCCCCGTGGGGGGAACAATCAGCCCCAGCATTTT
NA TRBJ2-7 NA TRBV29-1 CSVGTAGGQGYEQYF TGCAGCGTCGGGACGGCTGGCGGGCAGGGTTACGAGCAGTACTTC
NA TRBJ2-7 TRBD1 TRBV7-2 CASAGGRYEQYF TGTGCGAGCGCAGGGGGCAGGTACGAGCAGTACTTC
NA TRBJ1-1 NA TRBV5-1 CASSNRDTEAFF TGCGCCAGCAGCAACCGGGACACTGAAGCTTTCTTT
many TRBJ1-5 NA TRBV10-2 CASKKEQGIQPQHF TGCGCCAGCAAGAAGGAACAGGGCATCCAGCCCCAGCATTTT
many TRBJ1-6 NA TRBV6-4 CASSLSRDSNSPLHF TGTGCCAGCAGCCTAAGTCGGGACTCGAATTCACCCCTCCACTTT
few TRBJ2-7 NA TRBV20-1 CSARPFRQSSYEQYF TGCAGTGCTAGACCCTTTCGACAGAGCTCCTACGAGCAGTACTTC
NA TRBJ2-5 NA TRBV7-2 CASSQDSLGGLETQYF TGTGCCAGCAGCCAGGACTCTCTGGGGGGCTTAGAGACCCAGTACTTC